Below, 22 T cell receptor beta chains from the same sample are listed, as sequenced in a study of identical twins. MiXCR was run by TCRdb on the 5' RACE reads, yielding one entry per CDR3 protein. The table includes under 300,000 distinct CDR3 sequences, around 15% detected once. The sample comprised memory (CD45RO+) T cells sorted from blood. These receptors were taken from a woman aged 18 to 35 in good health.

This clonotype was counted a few times. This chain connects TRBV6-2 or TRBV6-3 to TRBJ2-2, with unresolved D. Trimming removed 6 bases from V and 9 bases from J, with 14 bases in between. Germline V gene data show CDR1 as MNHEY and CDR2 as SVGEGT. This CDR3 spans 13 amino acids. CDR3 in amino acids: CASSPLATRELFF. The CDR3 DNA reads as TGTGCCAGCAGCCCCCTCGCGACCAGGGAGCTGTTTTTT.

This clonotype was counted a few times. CDR3 amino acids: CASSSQAAENTEAFF. The CDR3 DNA sequence: TGCGCCAGCAGCTCACAGGCGGCGGAGAACACTGAAGCTTTCTTT. The chain couples TRBV5-1 to TRBJ1-1; tentative D call: TRBD1 (5 bases). The germline V gene has CDR1 SGHRS and CDR2 YFSETQ. The CDR3 spans 15 residues. V dropped 3 bases and J dropped 1 base, with 13 bases sitting between them.

This chain's CDR3 is CSVTDSGNTDTQYF. CDR3 sequence (DNA): TGCAGCGTGACGGATAGCGGGAACACAGATACGCAGTATTTT. The chain joins TRBV29-1 to TRBJ2-3; 8 positions match TRBD2. V lost 6 bases and J lost 2; bases outside the gene matches: 7. The V gene's germline CDR1 is SQVTM and CDR2 ANQGSEA. CDR3 length: 14 residues.

The chain joins TRBV20-1 to TRBJ1-1, with D hard to call. CDR3 length: 10 amino acids. V was pared by 5 bases and J by 1 base, with 2 bases between. Germline V gene data show CDR1 as DFQATT and CDR2 as SNEGSKA (reference sequence). The CDR3 DNA follows: TGCAGTGCTGAGAACACTGAAGCTTTCTTT. The encoded protein is CSAENTEAFF.

The gene calls are TRBV7-9 and TRBJ1-1; D might be TRBD1 (6 bases). This CDR3 is built from 15 residues. Trimming pared 5 bases from V and 5 bases from J, leaving 18 bases between. Germline V gene data show CDR1 as SEHNR and CDR2 as FQNEAQ (reference sequence). Here the CDR3 DNA reads TGTGCCAGCAGCCGCAGAAACAGGGAAAGGACTGAAGCTTTCTTT. As protein: CASSRRNRERTEAFF. Variable domain in full (rest from reference TRBV7-9 and TRBJ1-1): DTGVSQNPRHKITKRGQNVTFRCDPISEHNRLYWYRQTLGQGPEFLTYFQNEAQLEKSRLLSDRFSAERPKGSFSTLEIQRTEQGDSAMYLCASSRRNRERTEAFFGQGTRLTVV.

This chain uses TRBV5-5 with TRBJ2-5, with 9 bases identical to TRBD1. There are 14 residues in the CDR3. The V segment lost 5 bases and the J segment 5 bases; nucleotides outside the gene matches: 7. Germline V gene lookup returns CDR1 SGHKS and CDR2 YYEKEE (reference sequence). The CDR3 here is CASSTGQGGETQYF. CDR3 sequence (DNA): TGTGCCAGCAGTACGGGACAGGGAGGGGAGACCCAGTACTTC. The full variable domain, completed using reference TRBV5-5 and TRBJ2-5, is DAGVTQSPTHLIKTRGQQVTLRCSPISGHKSVSWYQQVLGQGPQFIFQYYEKEERGRGNFPDRFSARQFPNYSSELNVNALLLGDSALYLCASSTGQGGETQYFGPGTRLLVL.

V gene TRBV5-5 combines with J gene TRBJ1-4; no reliable D call. This CDR3 has 16 residues. Trimming took off 3 bases at V and 4 bases at J, with 16 bases between the two ends. Germline CDR1 reads SGHKS; CDR2 reads YYEKEE (reference sequence). The chain's CDR3 is CASSSAWTSSNEKLFF. CDR3 DNA: TGTGCCAGCAGCTCGGCCTGGACTTCCAGTAATGAAAAACTGTTTTTT.

The chain carries TRBV5-4 and TRBJ2-4; D gene unclear. Germline loops: CDR1 SGHNT, CDR2 YYREEE (reference sequence). The CDR3 has 14 amino acids. Trimming cost V 4 bases and J 10 bases, with 18 bases left between them. CDR3 protein: CASSPTSNERIQYF. CDR3 bases: TGTGCCAGCAGCCCGACTTCCAACGAACGAATTCAGTACTTC.

CDR3 bases: TGTGCCAGCAGACAGGGCGGGACAGTGTACAATGAGCAGTTCTTC. Amino acid sequence: CASRQGGTVYNEQFF. The chain uses TRBV6-1 and TRBJ2-1; a possible D gene is TRBD1 (7 bases). In germline, CDR1 is MNHNS, CDR2 SASEGT. The CDR3 contains 15 residues. Deletions cut 6 bases from V and 4 bases from J, with 16 bases between.

This clonotype was counted between two and nine times. The V gene is TRBV2, the J gene TRBJ2-1; D remains unclear. Trimming stripped 4 bases from V and 7 bases from J, with 8 bases between. From germline, CDR1 is SNHLY and CDR2 FYNNEI. This CDR3 spans 12 amino acids. CDR3 residues: CASSVSRNEQFF. The CDR3 coding sequence is TGTGCCAGCAGTGTTTCGCGTAATGAGCAGTTCTTC.

V gene TRBV2 combines with J gene TRBJ2-2, with D hard to call. The CDR3 extends over 12 amino acids. Germline CDR1 reads SNHLY; CDR2 reads FYNNEI. Trimming stripped 7 bases from V and 6 bases from J, with 9 bases between. CDR3 in amino acids: CASTNLAGELFF. In nucleotides, the CDR3 is TGTGCCAGCACCAACCTAGCCGGGGAGCTGTTTTTT.

A few counts support this clonotype. J is TRBJ2-1 and V is TRBV6-5; D possibly corresponds to TRBD2 (6 bases). CDR1 and CDR2 from the germline V gene are MNHEY and SVGAGI. Trimming left V 4 bases short and J 6 bases short, with 10 bases between. The CDR3 has 13 amino acids. CDR3 DNA sequence: TGTGCCAGCAGTTCACCCGGGAGCAATGAGCAGTTCTTC. It encodes CASSSPGSNEQFF.

The V and J genes are TRBV19 and TRBJ1-2; no reliable D call. Germline V gene data show CDR1 as LNHDA and CDR2 as SQIVND (reference sequence). Deletions cut 3 bases from V and 5 bases from J, with 13 bases between. This CDR3 has 14 residues. The DNA for the CDR3 is TGTGCCAGTAGTATCTATAGTGCGGGTTATGGCTACACCTTC. This encodes CASSIYSAGYGYTF.

This sequence joins TRBV7-2 and TRBJ2-5; 8 bases match TRBD2. The CDR3 has 15 amino acids. Trimming cost V 5 bases and J 7 bases; bases outside gene matches: 12. Germline V gene data show CDR1 as SGHTA and CDR2 as FQGNSA. The CDR3 coding sequence is TGTGCCAGCAGCCCTCGGATGACTAGCGAGGGGACCCAGTACTTC. Amino acid sequence: CASSPRMTSEGTQYF.

The genes are TRBV5-1 and TRBJ2-2, with TRBD1 matching 7 bases. J gave up 6 bases and V 4 bases, and 3 bases lay outside the gene matches. CDR1 and CDR2 (germline): SGHRS, YFSETQ. This CDR3 has 13 residues. In nucleotides, the CDR3 is TGCGCCAGCAGCGCCACAGGGGCCGGGGAGCTGTTTTTT. Translation gives CASSATGAGELFF.

This clonotype has just a few counts. This chain uses TRBV7-2 with TRBJ1-3; D unclear. V dropped 5 bases and J dropped 0 bases, with 14 bases sitting between them. From germline, CDR1 is SGHTA and CDR2 FQGNSA. The CDR3 length is 16 residues. CDR3 sequence: CASSPMPWDSGNTIYF. The CDR3 DNA is TGTGCCAGCAGCCCGATGCCATGGGACTCTGGAAACACCATATATTTT.

The CDR3 DNA sequence: TGCGCCAGCAGCTTGGATAGCGGGGACACTGAAGCTTTCTTT. This translates into CASSLDSGDTEAFF. The V call is TRBV5-1, the J call TRBJ1-1; D is unresolved. The V end lost 0 bases, the J end lost 3 bases, and 9 bases lay between the germline ends. This CDR3 region has 14 residues. Germline CDR1 and CDR2: SGHRS and YFSETQ. Full variable domain (outside the CDR3, taken from reference TRBV5-1 and TRBJ1-1): KAGVTQTPRYLIKTRGQQVTLSCSPISGHRSVSWYQQTPGQGLQFLFEYFSETQRNKGNFPGRFSGRQFSNSRSEMNVSTLELGDSALYLCASSLDSGDTEAFFGQGTRLTVV.

This clonotype was seen more than once but under ten times. V usage is TRBV7-9 and J usage is TRBJ1-4; D remains ambiguous. V gave up 4 bases and J gave up 10 bases, with 16 bases separating them. CDR3 size: 14 residues. The V gene's germline CDR1 is SEHNR and CDR2 FQNEAQ (reference sequence). The CDR3, as DNA: TGTGCCAGCAGCTCACATGTTGGGAAGAGAAAACTGTTTTTT. Translating it yields CASSSHVGKRKLFF.

The chain uses TRBV3-1 and TRBJ2-5; the D gene is possibly TRBD2 (6 bases). Trimming pared 0 bases from V and 3 bases from J, leaving 11 bases between. The CDR3 is 15 residues long. Germline loops: CDR1 LGHDT, CDR2 YNNKEL (reference sequence). CDR3: CASSQDLAQKETQYF. CDR3 nucleotide sequence: TGTGCCAGCAGCCAAGACCTAGCGCAAAAAGAGACCCAGTACTTC.

This clonotype turned up a few times. This CDR3 reads CASSPGSTYTEAFF. The DNA of the CDR3 is TGCGCCAGCAGCCCTGGGTCCACTTACACTGAAGCTTTCTTT. This chain connects TRBV5-1 to TRBJ1-1; no definite D call. The CDR3 consists of 14 residues. Germline V gives CDR1 SGHRS, CDR2 YFSETQ. Between the trimmed V and J ends, which lost 4 bases and 3 bases, there was a span of 13 bases.

The V gene is TRBV20-1, the J gene TRBJ1-5; 9 bases map to TRBD1. The trim removed 0 bases at V and 1 base at J, leaving 4 bases unmatched. Germline V gene data show CDR1 as DFQATT and CDR2 as SNEGSKA (reference sequence). This CDR3 region has 16 residues. The CDR3 here is CSARDRDRASNQPQHF. CDR3 bases: TGCAGTGCTAGAGATCGGGACAGGGCCAGCAATCAGCCCCAGCATTTT.

This clonotype was seen at least ten times. DNA of the CDR3: TGTGCCAGCAGTCCGCAGGGTGTAAGCAATCAGCCCCAGCATTTT. Protein product: CASSPQGVSNQPQHF. V usage is TRBV12-3 or TRBV12-4 and J usage is TRBJ1-5; tentatively, D is TRBD1 (5 bases). Trimming removed 5 bases from V and 1 base from J, with 12 bases in between. The CDR3 has 15 amino acids.